These T cell receptor beta chains were read from a single sample in a study of T cell responses to AZD1222 COVID-19 vaccine. Using immunoSEQ multiplex PCR, the repertoire was profiled, and TCRdb retains in-frame clones only, with some absent. Of 110,000 to 150,000 clones in the sample, 75% to 90% were seen once. The material sequenced was peripheral blood, taken on day 0 of AZD1222 vaccination. These TCRs come from an adult in good health. CDR3s include the opening cysteine and the closing phenylalanine or tryptophan.

V: TRBV19
J: TRBJ2-1
CDR3: CASRGGQTSSYNEQFF

V: TRBV18
J: TRBJ1-1
CDR3: CASSPPDPFRAEAFF

V: TRBV19
J: TRBJ2-5
CDR3: CASSIKGTQYF

V: TRBV19
J: TRBJ1-1
CDR3: CASRVQGNTEAFF

V: TRBV6-5
J: TRBJ1-1
CDR3: CASREAFLGEAFF

V: TRBV12-5
J: TRBJ1-4
CDR3: CASGLVMTGSIGKLFF

V: TRBV29-1
J: TRBJ1-1
CDR3: CSVDTEAFF

V: TRBV4-1
J: TRBJ2-7
CDR3: CASSQVGRGRDEQYF

V: TRBV7-9
J: TRBJ1-3
CDR3: CASSRSPGTAGNTIYF

V: TRBV6-2/TRBV6-3
J: TRBJ2-1
CDR3: CASSFQTSYEQFF

V: TRBV4-1
J: TRBJ1-1
CDR3: CASSYAANTEAFF

V: TRBV28
J: TRBJ2-1
CDR3: CASSPPGLAGYEQFF

V: TRBV9
J: TRBJ2-6
CDR3: CASSGTVVGANVLTF

V: TRBV5-1
J: TRBJ1-1
CDR3: CATREPGTEAFF

V: TRBV5-6
J: TRBJ1-5
CDR3: CASSLRGTGQQPQHF

V: TRBV10-1
J: TRBJ1-6
CDR3: CASRKTGGRSYNSPLHF

V: TRBV19
J: TRBJ1-1
CDR3: CATRRAYTEAFF

V: TRBV6-4
J: TRBJ1-4
CDR3: CASCLRGTNEKLFF

V: TRBV27
J: TRBJ1-1
CDR3: CASRPGTGGTEAFF

V: TRBV18
J: TRBJ1-2
CDR3: CASSPRGQPLFYGYTF

V: TRBV9
J: TRBJ2-1
CDR3: CASSVGGTSGRGSYNEQFF

V: TRBV18
J: TRBJ1-3
CDR3: CASSSPPGISGNTIYF

V: TRBV6-5
J: TRBJ1-1
CDR3: CASSQGQTAFF

V: TRBV28
J: TRBJ1-5
CDR3: CASSPDIGNQPQHF

V: TRBV5-8
J: TRBJ2-7
CDR3: CASSLASLPRPFEQYF

V: TRBV6-5
J: TRBJ1-5
CDR3: CASSPGGLRGPQHF

V: TRBV6-1
J: TRBJ2-1
CDR3: CASSEASGGANEQFF

V: TRBV30
J: TRBJ2-1
CDR3: CAWTLDYNEQFF

V: TRBV6-2/TRBV6-3
J: TRBJ1-5
CDR3: CASSLTWGDPSNF

V: TRBV6-5
J: TRBJ1-1
CDR3: CASIRQGTNTEAFF

V: TRBV11-2
J: TRBJ2-5
CDR3: CASSPSASGGQRSQYF

V: TRBV7-3
J: TRBJ2-1
CDR3: CASSLDFLSYNEQFF

V: TRBV6-1
J: TRBJ1-5
CDR3: CASSENPRGQPQHF

V: TRBV5-5
J: TRBJ2-5
CDR3: CASSSLGREETQYF

V: TRBV5-1
J: TRBJ2-2
CDR3: CASSLGLASNTGELFF

V: TRBV27
J: TRBJ2-2
CDR3: CASSTGLVNTGELFF

V: TRBV27
J: TRBJ1-2
CDR3: CASSLKGASGGYTF

V: TRBV6-5
J: TRBJ1-1
CDR3: CASSPQRQGGTEAFF

V: TRBV28
J: TRBJ2-2
CDR3: CASSRTGGFIRTGELFF

V: TRBV12-3/TRBV12-4
J: TRBJ2-7
CDR3: CASSRDNYEQYF

V: TRBV4-1
J: TRBJ1-2
CDR3: CASSPTGTAKLFYGYTF

V: TRBV7-2
J: TRBJ1-5
CDR3: CASSLAGQRNQPQHF

V: TRBV7-9
J: TRBJ1-2
CDR3: CASSLVGTGKGYTF

V: TRBV15
J: TRBJ1-6
CDR3: CATREANSPLHF

V: TRBV4-1
J: TRBJ1-1
CDR3: CASSQEEFYTEAFF

V: TRBV5-1
J: TRBJ2-2
CDR3: CASSKTSGSVGELFF

V: TRBV7-3
J: TRBJ2-7
CDR3: CASSLWGGPPGEQYF

V: TRBV20-1
J: TRBJ2-1
CDR3: CSASFRGGLANEQFF

V: TRBV10-3
J: TRBJ1-1
CDR3: CAIGGAAMNTEAFF

V: TRBV4-2
J: TRBJ1-2
CDR3: CASSQDLSPAGGLGYTF

V: TRBV27
J: TRBJ2-3
CDR3: CASSPVGLAGNTQYF

V: TRBV19
J: TRBJ1-1
CDR3: CASRDSLGTEAFF

V: TRBV12-3/TRBV12-4
J: TRBJ1-2
CDR3: CASSWTGHRGYTF